This T cell receptor (beta chain) was recovered during a study of response to subunit inactivated influenza vaccine. Whole-study results and caveats: Each seasonal flu vaccination may recruit only limited new T cells, authors suggested.

The sample holds a few counts of this clonotype. No antigen is known for it. One entry per CDR3 protein results from TCRdb running MiXCR on the RT-PCR reads. The table has roughly 160,000 distinct CDR3 sequences, around 9.9% seen once. The clonotype originates from a man aged 50 to 59 who received an inactivated influenza vaccine. Sequences were derived from non-naive T cells sorted from PBMCs, sampled roughly 46 days after vaccination.

The CDR3 coding sequence is TGTGCCAGCAGTCGACAGGGTTTGCCCAAGCAGTACTTC. Its translation is CASSRQGLPKQYF. The rearrangement uses TRBV28 and TRBJ2-7, with 7 bases identical to TRBD1. The CDR3 covers 13 residues. J lost 8 bases, V lost 5 bases, and 9 bases had no gene match. Germline V CDR1 and CDR2: MDHEN, SYDVKM.